This TCR beta chain was identified during a study of T and B cells in COVID-19 patients. The wider study: Peripheral blood came from COVID-19 patients with active infection or after recovery.

This clonotype is medium-sized by share. Blood genomic DNA input for TRB amplification was roughly 220-500 ng. Multiplex PCR with BIOMED2 TRB-A/B primer pools amplified TRB rearrangements. MiXCR, run by TCRdb on the multiplex PCR reads, gives a single entry per CDR3 protein. Of approximately 6,600 distinct CDR3 sequences detected, roughly a quarter appear once; the ten largest clones hold roughly an eighth. The CDR3 runs 15 residues. CDR1 is MNHEY and CDR2 is SVGAGI in the germline V gene. The ends were cut back, 5 bases at V and 0 bases at J, with 13 bases in the middle. The chain combines TRBV6-5 with TRBJ1-1; no definite D call. Sequencing input: blood. The TCR originated in a human donor with active COVID-19. The CDR3 is CASSPHSRLNTEAFF. CDR3 in DNA: TGTGCCAGCAGTCCCCACAGCAGGCTGAACACTGAAGCTTTCTTT.